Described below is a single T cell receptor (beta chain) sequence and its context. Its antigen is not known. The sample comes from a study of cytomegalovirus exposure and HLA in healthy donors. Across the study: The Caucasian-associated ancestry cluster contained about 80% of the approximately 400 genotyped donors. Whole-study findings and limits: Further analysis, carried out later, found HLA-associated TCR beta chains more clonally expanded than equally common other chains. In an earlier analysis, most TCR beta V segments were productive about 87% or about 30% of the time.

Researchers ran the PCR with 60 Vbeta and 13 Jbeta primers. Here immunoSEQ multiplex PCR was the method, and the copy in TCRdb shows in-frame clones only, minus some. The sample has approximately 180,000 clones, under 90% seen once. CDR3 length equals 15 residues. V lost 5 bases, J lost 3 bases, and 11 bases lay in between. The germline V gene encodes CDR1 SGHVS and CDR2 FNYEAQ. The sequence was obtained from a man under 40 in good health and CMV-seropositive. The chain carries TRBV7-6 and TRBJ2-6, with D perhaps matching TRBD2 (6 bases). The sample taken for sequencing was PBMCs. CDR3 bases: TGTGCCAGCAGCCCCGGGGGAGGTGGGGCCAACGTCCTGACTTTC. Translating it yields CASSPGGGGANVLTF.